A single sample is the source of the 7 T cell receptor beta chains below, sequenced in a study of blood T cell repertoires in COVID-19. Assay used: immunoSEQ multiplex PCR; TCRdb lists only in-frame clones, some missing. This table holds a few hundred thousand clones, roughly 86% found once. The sequencing input was peripheral blood. These receptors originate from a woman aged 45-65 years with acute or convalescent COVID-19.

V and J are TRBV7-8 and TRBJ2-3; 11 bases map to TRBD2. CDR3 size: 18 residues. Trimming took 5 bases from V and 5 from J; bases not matched to a gene: 15. Germline V CDR1 and CDR2: SGHVS, FQNEAQ. The CDR3 DNA sequence: TGTGCCAGCAGCGAAAATGGGTTAGCGGGAGGGCCTTTAGATACGCAGTATTTT. Encoded protein: CASSENGLAGGPLDTQYF. The whole variable domain, remainder taken from reference TRBV7-8 and TRBJ2-3, is GAGVSQSPRYKVAKRGQDVALRCDPISGHVSLFWYQQALGQGPEFLTYFQNEAQLDKSGLPSDRFFAERPEGSVSTLKIQRTQQEDSAVYLCASSENGLAGGPLDTQYFGPGTRLTVL.

The chain combines TRBV6-5 with TRBJ2-3, with 10 bases lining up with TRBD1. The CDR3 sequence is 16 residues long. With 4 bases clipped from V and 3 bases from J, the junction kept 7 bases outside the gene matches. Germline CDR1 and CDR2: MNHEY and SVGAGI. DNA of the CDR3: TGTGCCAGCAGTTTACAAGGACAGGGGGTTACAGATACGCAGTATTTT. It is translated as CASSLQGQGVTDTQYF.

This clone was counted once. This chain links TRBV30 with TRBJ2-7; 12 bases agree with TRBD2. The germline CDR1 and CDR2 sequences are GTSNPN and SVGIG (reference sequence). V lost 3 bases, J lost 3 bases, and 3 bases stayed unmatched. CDR3 size: 14 residues. For the CDR3, the DNA is TGTGCCTGGAGACTAGCGGGAGGCTACTACGAGCAGTACTTC. Translation gives CAWRLAGGYYEQYF. The full variable domain, completed using reference TRBV30 and TRBJ2-7, is SQTIHQWPATLVQPVGSPLSLECTVEGTSNPNLYWYRQAAGRGLQLLFYSVGIGQISSEVPQNLSASRPQDRQFILSSKKLLLSDSGFYLCAWRLAGGYYEQYFGPGTRLTVT.

This clone came up a few times. The chain uses TRBV4-2 and TRBJ2-2, with a possible D match to TRBD2 (5 bases). The CDR3 totals 16 residues. Trimming cost V 1 base and J 1 base, with 10 bases left between them. CDR1 and CDR2 (germline): LGHNA, YNFKEQ. CDR3: CASSQGRGENTGELFF. The CDR3 bases are TGTGCCAGCAGCCAAGGCCGGGGTGAGAACACCGGGGAGCTGTTTTTT.

The rearrangement joins TRBV28 to TRBJ2-4, with D possibly being TRBD1 (7 bases). Per the germline V gene, CDR1 is MDHEN and CDR2 is SYDVKM. This CDR3 has 14 amino acids. V was trimmed by 3 bases and J by 4 bases, leaving 10 bases between them. The CDR3 DNA sequence: TGTGCCAGCAGTTTGGCAGGGGGGAAAAACATTCAGTACTTC. Its translation is CASSLAGGKNIQYF.

This chain joins TRBV5-1 and TRBJ2-3; 11 bases match TRBD2. V lost 4 bases, J lost 2 bases, and 9 bases stayed unmatched. Germline V CDR1 and CDR2: SGHRS, YFSETQ. This CDR3 has 17 amino acids. CDR3 coding DNA: TGCGCCAGCAGCCCCGGACTAGCGGGTGGCATCACAGATACGCAGTATTTT. Translating gives CASSPGLAGGITDTQYF.

This clone has a single count. The CDR3 DNA reads TGCGCCAGCAGCCAAGGACTGGGGGCCAGGGGGAGGAACACTGAAGCTTTCTTT. This codes for CASSQGLGARGRNTEAFF. The chain couples TRBV4-1 to TRBJ1-1, with 7 positions matching TRBD1. The CDR3 length is 18 residues. Germline V gene sequence: CDR1 MGHRA, CDR2 YSYEKL. Trimming took 1 base from V and 1 from J; bases not matched to a gene: 12.